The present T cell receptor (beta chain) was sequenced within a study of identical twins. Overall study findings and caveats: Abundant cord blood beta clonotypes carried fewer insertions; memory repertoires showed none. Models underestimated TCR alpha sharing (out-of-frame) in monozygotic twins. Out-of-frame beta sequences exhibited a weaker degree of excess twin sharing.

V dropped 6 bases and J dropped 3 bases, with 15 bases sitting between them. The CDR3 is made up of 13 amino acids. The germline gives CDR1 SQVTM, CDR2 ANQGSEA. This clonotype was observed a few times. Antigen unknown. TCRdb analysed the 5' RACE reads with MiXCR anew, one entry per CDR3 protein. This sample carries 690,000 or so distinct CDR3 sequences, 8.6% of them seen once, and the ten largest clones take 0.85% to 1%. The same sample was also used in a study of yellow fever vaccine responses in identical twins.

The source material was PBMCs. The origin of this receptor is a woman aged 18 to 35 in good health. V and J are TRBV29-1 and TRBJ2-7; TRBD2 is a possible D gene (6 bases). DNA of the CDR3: TGCAGCGTCACCGGCGGGGTGAACTACGAGCAGTACTTC. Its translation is CSVTGGVNYEQYF.